This T cell receptor (beta chain) was retrieved from a study of cytomegalovirus exposure and HLA in healthy donors. Study-wide findings and caveats: Several of the most significant clusters appeared linked to common viral pathogens, based on a later analysis. Follow-up analysis found HLA locus-dependent TCR association rates, highest for DRB1 and lowest for HLA-C.

Primers: 60 Vbeta forward and 13 Jbeta reverse. Sequenced by immunoSEQ multiplex PCR; TCRdb stores in-frame clones only, minus some. The sample yields roughly 190,000 clones, approximately 67% seen once. For this clone: What it binds is unknown.

This clonotype was obtained from a man between 35 and 55 years old in good health and CMV-seronegative. The sequenced material came from PBMCs.

CDR3 protein: CASRPGQGFFRYEKLFF. DNA of the CDR3: TGTGCCAGCAGGCCGGGACAGGGTTTTTTTAGGTATGAAAAACTGTTTTTT. V is TRBV28 and J is TRBJ1-4; 9 bases align to TRBD1. CDR1 is MDHEN, CDR2 SYDVKM, per germline. V trimming: 6 bases; J trimming: 6 bases; junction bases outside the gene matches: 14. The CDR3 runs 17 residues.